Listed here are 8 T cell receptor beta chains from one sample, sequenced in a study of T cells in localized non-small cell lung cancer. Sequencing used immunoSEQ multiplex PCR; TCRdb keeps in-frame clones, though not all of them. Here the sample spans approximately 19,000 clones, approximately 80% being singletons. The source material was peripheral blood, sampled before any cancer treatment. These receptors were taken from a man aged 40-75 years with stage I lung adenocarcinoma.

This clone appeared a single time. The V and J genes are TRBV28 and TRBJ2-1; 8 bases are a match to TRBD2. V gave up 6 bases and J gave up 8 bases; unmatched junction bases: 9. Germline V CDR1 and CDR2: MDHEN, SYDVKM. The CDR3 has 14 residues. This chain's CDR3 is CASRRAGRVYEQFF. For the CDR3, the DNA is TGTGCCAGCAGGCGGGCCGGGAGGGTATATGAGCAGTTCTTC.

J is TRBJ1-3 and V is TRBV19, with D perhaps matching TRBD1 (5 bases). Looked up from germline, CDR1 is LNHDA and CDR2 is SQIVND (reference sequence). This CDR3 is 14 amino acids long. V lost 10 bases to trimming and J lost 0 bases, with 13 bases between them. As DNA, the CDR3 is TGTGCCACCCAGGGATCTTACTCTGGAAACACCATATATTTT. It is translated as CATQGSYSGNTIYF. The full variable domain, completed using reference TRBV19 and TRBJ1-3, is DGGITQSPKYLFRKEGQNVTLSCEQNLNHDAMYWYRQDPGQGLRLIYYSQIVNDFQKGDIAEGYSVSREKKESFPLTVTSAQKNPTAFYLCATQGSYSGNTIYFGEGSWLTVV.

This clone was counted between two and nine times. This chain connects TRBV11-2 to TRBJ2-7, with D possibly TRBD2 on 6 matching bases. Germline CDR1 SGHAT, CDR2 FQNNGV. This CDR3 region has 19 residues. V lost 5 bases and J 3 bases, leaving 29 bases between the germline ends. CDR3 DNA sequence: TGTGCCAGCAGCGTTACCGGCGGGACGGGGGTTCATCCATTCTACGAGCAGTACTTC. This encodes CASSVTGGTGVHPFYEQYF. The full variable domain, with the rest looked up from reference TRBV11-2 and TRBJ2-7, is EAGVAQSPRYKIIEKRQSVAFWCNPISGHATLYWYQQILGQGPKLLIQFQNNGVVDDSQLPKDRFSAERLKGVDSTLKIQPAKLEDSAVYLCASSVTGGTGVHPFYEQYFGPGTRLTVT.

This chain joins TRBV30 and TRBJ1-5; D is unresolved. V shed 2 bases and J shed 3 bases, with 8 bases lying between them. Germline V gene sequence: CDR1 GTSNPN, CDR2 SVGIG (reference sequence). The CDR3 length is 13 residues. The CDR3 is CAWSFRANQPQHF. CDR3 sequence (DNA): TGTGCCTGGAGTTTTAGGGCCAATCAGCCCCAGCATTTT.

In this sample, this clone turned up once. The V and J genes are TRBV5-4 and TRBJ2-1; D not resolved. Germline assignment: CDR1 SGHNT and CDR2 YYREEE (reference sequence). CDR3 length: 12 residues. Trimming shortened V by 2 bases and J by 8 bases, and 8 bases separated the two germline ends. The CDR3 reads CASSFEADEQFF. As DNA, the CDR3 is TGTGCCAGCAGCTTTGAGGCGGATGAGCAGTTCTTC.

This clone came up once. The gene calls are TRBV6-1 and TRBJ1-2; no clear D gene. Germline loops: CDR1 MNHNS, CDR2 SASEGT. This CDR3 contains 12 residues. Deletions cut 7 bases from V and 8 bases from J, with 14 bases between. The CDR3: CASMDTTGGYTF. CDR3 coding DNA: TGTGCCAGCATGGATACGACGGGGGGCTACACCTTC.

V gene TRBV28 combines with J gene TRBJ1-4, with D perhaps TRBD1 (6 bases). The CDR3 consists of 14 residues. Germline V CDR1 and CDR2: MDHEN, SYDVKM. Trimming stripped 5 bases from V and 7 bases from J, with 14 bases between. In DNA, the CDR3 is TGTGCCAGCAGTCCCAACAGGGTCCTTGAAAAACTGTTTTTT. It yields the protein CASSPNRVLEKLFF. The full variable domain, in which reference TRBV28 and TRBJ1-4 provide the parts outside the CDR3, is DVKVTQSSRYLVKRTGEKVFLECVQDMDHENMFWYRQDPGLGLRLIYFSYDVKMKEKGDIPEGYSVSREKKERFSLILESASTNQTSMYLCASSPNRVLEKLFFGSGTQLSVL.

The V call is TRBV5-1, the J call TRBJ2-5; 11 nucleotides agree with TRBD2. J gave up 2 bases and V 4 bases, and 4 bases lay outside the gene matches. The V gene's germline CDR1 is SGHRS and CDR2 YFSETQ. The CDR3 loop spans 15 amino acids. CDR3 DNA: TGCGCCAGCAGCCAGGGGACTAGCGGACAAGAGACCCAGTACTTC. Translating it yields CASSQGTSGQETQYF. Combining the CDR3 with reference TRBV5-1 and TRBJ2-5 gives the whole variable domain KAGVTQTPRYLIKTRGQQVTLSCSPISGHRSVSWYQQTPGQGLQFLFEYFSETQRNKGNFPGRFSGRQFSNSRSEMNVSTLELGDSALYLCASSQGTSGQETQYFGPGTRLLVL.